These T cell receptor beta chains were read from a single sample in a study of T cells in Graves' hyperthyroidism and ophthalmopathy. One entry per CDR3 protein results from TCRdb running MiXCR on the multiplex PCR reads. Among roughly 750,000 distinct CDR3 sequences listed, approximately 16% were seen once. Source material: blood. All receptors derive from a man younger than 30 with Graves' hyperthyroidism. CDR3s include the opening cysteine and the closing phenylalanine or tryptophan. The D gene is left open where the match is weak. The size of a clone is reported for some rows only, either as once, few or many, or as a class for expanded clones.

CASSEYNMGQGTSSYTF TGTGCCAGCAGTGAATATAATATGGGACAGGGGACTTCTAGCTACACCTTC TRBD1 TRBV25-1 few TRBJ1-2
CASSDNYQPQHF TGTGCCAGCTCAGACAACTATCAGCCCCAGCATTTT NA TRBV28 few TRBJ1-5
CAWALDVNYGYTF TGTGCCTGGGCCCTCGATGTGAACTATGGCTACACCTTC NA TRBV30 many TRBJ1-2
CASSDLNQGSEAFF TGTGCCAGCAGTGACCTAAACCAGGGGAGTGAAGCTTTCTTT NA TRBV6-1 many TRBJ1-1
CASTGLAGGYEQYF TGTGCCAGCACGGGACTAGCGGGAGGCTACGAGCAGTACTTC TRBD2 TRBV6-2/TRBV6-3 many TRBJ2-7
CSARRGRFIYNEQFF TGCAGTGCTAGACGGGGGCGGTTTATTTACAATGAGCAGTTCTTC NA TRBV20-1 many TRBJ2-1
CASSQGLADQETQYF TGCGCCAGCAGCCAGGGACTAGCGGACCAAGAGACCCAGTACTTC TRBD2 TRBV5-1 few TRBJ2-5
CASSEETSGSYEQYF TGTGCCAGCAGTGAAGAGACTAGCGGCTCCTACGAGCAGTACTTC TRBD2 TRBV2 many TRBJ2-7
CASSSSSGGYTF TGTGCCAGCAGCTCGTCCTCAGGGGGCTACACCTTC NA TRBV5-6 few TRBJ1-2
CASSVVPGGEQYF TGTGCCAGCAGCGTGGTTCCGGGAGGGGAGCAGTACTTC TRBD2 TRBV9 NA TRBJ2-7